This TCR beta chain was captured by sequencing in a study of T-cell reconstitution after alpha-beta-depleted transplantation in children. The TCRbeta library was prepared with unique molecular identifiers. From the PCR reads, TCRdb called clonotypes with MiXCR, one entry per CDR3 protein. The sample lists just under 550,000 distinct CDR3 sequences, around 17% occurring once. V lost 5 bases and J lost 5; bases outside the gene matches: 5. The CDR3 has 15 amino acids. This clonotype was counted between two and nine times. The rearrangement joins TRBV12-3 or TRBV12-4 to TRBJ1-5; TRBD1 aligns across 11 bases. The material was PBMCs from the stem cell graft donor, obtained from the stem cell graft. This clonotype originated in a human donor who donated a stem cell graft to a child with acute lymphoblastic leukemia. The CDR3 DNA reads TGTGCCAGCAGTCCCCGGACAGGGGGCGATCAGCCCCAGCATTTT. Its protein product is CASSPRTGGDQPQHF.